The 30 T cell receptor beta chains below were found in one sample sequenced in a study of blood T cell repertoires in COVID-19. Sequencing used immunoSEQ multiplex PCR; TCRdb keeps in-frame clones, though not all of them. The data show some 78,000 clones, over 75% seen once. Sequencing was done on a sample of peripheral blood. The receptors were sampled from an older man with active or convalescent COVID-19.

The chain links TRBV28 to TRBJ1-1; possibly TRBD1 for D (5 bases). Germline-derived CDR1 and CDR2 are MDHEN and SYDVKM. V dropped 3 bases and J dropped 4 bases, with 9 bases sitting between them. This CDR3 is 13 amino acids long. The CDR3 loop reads CASSLRGVTEAFF. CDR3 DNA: TGTGCCAGCAGTTTGCGGGGGGTCACTGAAGCTTTCTTT. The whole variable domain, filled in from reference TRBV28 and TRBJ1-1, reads DVKVTQSSRYLVKRTGEKVFLECVQDMDHENMFWYRQDPGLGLRLIYFSYDVKMKEKGDIPEGYSVSREKKERFSLILESASTNQTSMYLCASSLRGVTEAFFGQGTRLTVV.

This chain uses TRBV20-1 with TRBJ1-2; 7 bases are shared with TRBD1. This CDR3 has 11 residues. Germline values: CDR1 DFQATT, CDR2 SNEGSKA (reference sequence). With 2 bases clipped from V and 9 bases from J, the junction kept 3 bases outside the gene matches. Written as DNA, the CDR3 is TGCAGTGCTAGAAGACAGGGACGCTACACCTTC. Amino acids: CSARRQGRYTF.

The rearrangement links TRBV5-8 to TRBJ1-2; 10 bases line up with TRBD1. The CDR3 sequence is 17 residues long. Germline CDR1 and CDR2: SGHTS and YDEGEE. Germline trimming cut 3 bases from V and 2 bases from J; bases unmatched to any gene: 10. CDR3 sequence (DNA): TGTGCCAGCAGCTCCCGGGACAGGGGCGACTTCAACTATGGCTACACCTTC. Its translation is CASSSRDRGDFNYGYTF.

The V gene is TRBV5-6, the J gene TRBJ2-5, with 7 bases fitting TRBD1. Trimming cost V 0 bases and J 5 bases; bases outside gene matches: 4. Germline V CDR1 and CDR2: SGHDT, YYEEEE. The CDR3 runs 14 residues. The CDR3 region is CASSLDRGWETQYF. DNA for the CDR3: TGTGCCAGCAGCTTGGACAGGGGATGGGAGACCCAGTACTTC.

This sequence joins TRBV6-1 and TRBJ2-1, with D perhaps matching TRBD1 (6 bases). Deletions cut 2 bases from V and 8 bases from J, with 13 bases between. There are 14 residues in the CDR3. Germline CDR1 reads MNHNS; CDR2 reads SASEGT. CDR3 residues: CASSEQYRVDEQFF. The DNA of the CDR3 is TGTGCCAGCAGTGAACAATACAGGGTTGATGAGCAGTTCTTC.

CDR3 loop: CATSPKQGARTGNTIYF. The CDR3 bases are TGTGCCACCAGTCCAAAACAGGGCGCCCGGACTGGAAACACCATATATTTT. The chain employs TRBV15 and TRBJ1-3; a weak D match, TRBD1 (6 bases). V was shortened by 6 bases and J by 2 bases, with 20 bases between the two germline ends. The CDR3 is made up of 17 amino acids. Germline V CDR1 and CDR2: LNHNV, YYDKDF (reference sequence).

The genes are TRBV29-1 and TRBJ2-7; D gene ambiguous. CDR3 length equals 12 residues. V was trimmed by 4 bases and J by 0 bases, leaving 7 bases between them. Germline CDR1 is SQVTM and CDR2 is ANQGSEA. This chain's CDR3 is CSVAESSYEQYF. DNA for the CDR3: TGCAGCGTTGCAGAGAGCTCCTACGAGCAGTACTTC.

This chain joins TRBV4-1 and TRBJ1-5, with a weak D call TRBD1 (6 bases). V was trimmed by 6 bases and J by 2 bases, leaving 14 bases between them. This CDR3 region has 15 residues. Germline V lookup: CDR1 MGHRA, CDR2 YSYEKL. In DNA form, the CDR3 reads TGCGCCAGCAGAAGGGACATCAGCGGCAATCAGCCCCAGCATTTT. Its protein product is CASRRDISGNQPQHF.

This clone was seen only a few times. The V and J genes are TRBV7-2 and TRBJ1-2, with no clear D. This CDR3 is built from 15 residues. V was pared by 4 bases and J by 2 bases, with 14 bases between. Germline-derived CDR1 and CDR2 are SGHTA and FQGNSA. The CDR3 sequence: CASSSGLSLNYGYTF. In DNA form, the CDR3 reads TGTGCCAGCAGCTCCGGACTATCTCTCAACTATGGCTACACCTTC.

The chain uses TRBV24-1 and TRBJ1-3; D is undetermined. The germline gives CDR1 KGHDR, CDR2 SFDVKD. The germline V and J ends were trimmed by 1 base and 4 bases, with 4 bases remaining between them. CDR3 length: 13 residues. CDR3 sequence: CATSDFVGNTIYF. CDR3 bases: TGTGCCACCAGTGATTTCGTGGGAAACACCATATATTTT.

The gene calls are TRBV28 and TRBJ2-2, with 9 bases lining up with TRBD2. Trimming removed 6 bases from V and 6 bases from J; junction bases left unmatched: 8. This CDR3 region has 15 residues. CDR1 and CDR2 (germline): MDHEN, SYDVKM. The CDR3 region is CASSLRRGGAGELFF. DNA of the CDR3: TGTGCCAGCAGCCTCCGACGCGGGGGGGCCGGGGAGCTGTTTTTT. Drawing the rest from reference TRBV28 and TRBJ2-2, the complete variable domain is DVKVTQSSRYLVKRTGEKVFLECVQDMDHENMFWYRQDPGLGLRLIYFSYDVKMKEKGDIPEGYSVSREKKERFSLILESASTNQTSMYLCASSLRRGGAGELFFGEGSRLTVL.

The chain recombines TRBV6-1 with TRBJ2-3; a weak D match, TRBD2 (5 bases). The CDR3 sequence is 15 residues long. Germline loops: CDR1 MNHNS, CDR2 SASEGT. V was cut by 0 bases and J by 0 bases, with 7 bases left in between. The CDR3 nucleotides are TGTGCCAGCAGTGAAGCCCGGAGGAGCACAGATACGCAGTATTTT. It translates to CASSEARRSTDTQYF.

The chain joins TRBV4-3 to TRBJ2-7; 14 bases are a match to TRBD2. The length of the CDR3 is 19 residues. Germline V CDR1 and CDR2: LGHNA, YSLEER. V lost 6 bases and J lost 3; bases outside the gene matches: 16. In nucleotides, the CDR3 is TGCGCCAGCAGTCTCGTCCTGACTAGCGGGGGGGGAGTAGACTACGAGCAGTACTTC. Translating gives CASSLVLTSGGGVDYEQYF.

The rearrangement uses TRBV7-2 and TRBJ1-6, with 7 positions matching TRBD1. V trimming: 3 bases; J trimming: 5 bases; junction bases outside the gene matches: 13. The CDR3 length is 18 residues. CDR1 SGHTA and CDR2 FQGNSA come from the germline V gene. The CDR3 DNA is TGTGCCAGCAGCTTCGAGAACAGGGGAGTAGGTAATAATTCACCCCTCCACTTT. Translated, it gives CASSFENRGVGNNSPLHF.

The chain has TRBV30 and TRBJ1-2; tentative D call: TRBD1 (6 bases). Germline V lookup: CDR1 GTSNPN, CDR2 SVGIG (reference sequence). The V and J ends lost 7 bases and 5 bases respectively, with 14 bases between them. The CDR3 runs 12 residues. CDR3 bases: TGTGCCTCTTCCAGGGGTTTGTATGGCTACACCTTC. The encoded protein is CASSRGLYGYTF.

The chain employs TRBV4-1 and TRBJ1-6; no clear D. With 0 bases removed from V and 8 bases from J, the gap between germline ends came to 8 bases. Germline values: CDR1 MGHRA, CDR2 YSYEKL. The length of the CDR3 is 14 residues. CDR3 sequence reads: CASSQDMAYSPLHF. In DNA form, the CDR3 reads TGCGCCAGCAGCCAAGATATGGCCTATTCACCCCTCCACTTT.

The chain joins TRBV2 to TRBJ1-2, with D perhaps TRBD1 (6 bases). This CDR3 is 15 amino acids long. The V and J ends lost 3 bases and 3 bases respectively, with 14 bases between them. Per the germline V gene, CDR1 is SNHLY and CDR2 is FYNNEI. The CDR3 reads CASSEYREGHYGYTF. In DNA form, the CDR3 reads TGTGCCAGCAGTGAGTACAGGGAAGGTCACTATGGCTACACCTTC.

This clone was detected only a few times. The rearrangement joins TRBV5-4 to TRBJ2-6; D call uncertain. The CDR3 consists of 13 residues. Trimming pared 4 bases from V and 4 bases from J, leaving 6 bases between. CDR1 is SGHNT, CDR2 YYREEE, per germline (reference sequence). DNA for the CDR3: TGTGCCAGCAGCCCGCGGGGGGCCAACGTCCTGACTTTC. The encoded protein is CASSPRGANVLTF.

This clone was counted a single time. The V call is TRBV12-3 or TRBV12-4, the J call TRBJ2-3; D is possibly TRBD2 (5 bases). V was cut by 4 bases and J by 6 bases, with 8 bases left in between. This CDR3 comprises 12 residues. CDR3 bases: TGTGCCAGCAGTTCGAGAGGGGATACGCAGTATTTT. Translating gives CASSSRGDTQYF.

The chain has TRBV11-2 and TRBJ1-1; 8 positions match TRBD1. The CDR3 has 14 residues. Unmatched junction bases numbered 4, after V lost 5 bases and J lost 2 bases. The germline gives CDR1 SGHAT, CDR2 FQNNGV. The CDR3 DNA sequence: TGTGCCAGCAGCGCCGGACAGGGCAACACTGAAGCTTTCTTT. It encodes CASSAGQGNTEAFF.

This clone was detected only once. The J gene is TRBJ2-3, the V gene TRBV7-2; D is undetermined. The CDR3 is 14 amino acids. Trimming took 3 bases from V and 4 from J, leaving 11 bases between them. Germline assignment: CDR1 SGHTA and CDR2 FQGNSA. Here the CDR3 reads CASSFSPMADTQYF. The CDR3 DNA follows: TGTGCCAGCAGCTTTAGTCCTATGGCAGATACGCAGTATTTT.

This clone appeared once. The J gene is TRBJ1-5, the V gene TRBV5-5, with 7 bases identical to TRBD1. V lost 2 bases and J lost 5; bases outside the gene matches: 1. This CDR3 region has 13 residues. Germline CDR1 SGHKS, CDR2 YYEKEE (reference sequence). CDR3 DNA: TGTGCCAGCAGCTTCCAGGGGGATCAGCCCCAGCATTTT. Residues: CASSFQGDQPQHF. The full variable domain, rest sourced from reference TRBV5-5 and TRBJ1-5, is DAGVTQSPTHLIKTRGQQVTLRCSPISGHKSVSWYQQVLGQGPQFIFQYYEKEERGRGNFPDRFSARQFPNYSSELNVNALLLGDSALYLCASSFQGDQPQHFGDGTRLSIL.

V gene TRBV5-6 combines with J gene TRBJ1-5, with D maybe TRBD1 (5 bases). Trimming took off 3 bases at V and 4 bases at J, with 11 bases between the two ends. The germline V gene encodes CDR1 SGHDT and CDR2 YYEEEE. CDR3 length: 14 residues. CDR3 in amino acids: CASSSTVSNQPQHF. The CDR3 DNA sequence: TGTGCCAGCAGCTCGACAGTTTCTAATCAGCCCCAGCATTTT.

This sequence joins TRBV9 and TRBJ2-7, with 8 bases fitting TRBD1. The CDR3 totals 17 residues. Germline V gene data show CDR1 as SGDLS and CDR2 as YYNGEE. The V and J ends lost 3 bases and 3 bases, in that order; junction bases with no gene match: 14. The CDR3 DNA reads TGTGCCAGCAGCGCCCGGGACAGGCCCTATACTGGCTACGAGCAGTACTTC. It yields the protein CASSARDRPYTGYEQYF.

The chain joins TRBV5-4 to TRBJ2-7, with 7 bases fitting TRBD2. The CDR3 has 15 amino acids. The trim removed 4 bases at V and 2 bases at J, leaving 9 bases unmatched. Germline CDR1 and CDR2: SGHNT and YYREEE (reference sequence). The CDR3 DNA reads TGTGCCAGCAGCCCAACGCCGGGGGGAACCTACGAGCAGTACTTC. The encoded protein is CASSPTPGGTYEQYF.

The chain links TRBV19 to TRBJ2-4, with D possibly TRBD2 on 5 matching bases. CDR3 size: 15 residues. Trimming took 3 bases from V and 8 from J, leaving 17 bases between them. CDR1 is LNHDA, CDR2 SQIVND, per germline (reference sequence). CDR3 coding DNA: TGTGCCAGTAGTATGGCGAGGGCGCCAGGAGACATTCAGTACTTC. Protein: CASSMARAPGDIQYF.

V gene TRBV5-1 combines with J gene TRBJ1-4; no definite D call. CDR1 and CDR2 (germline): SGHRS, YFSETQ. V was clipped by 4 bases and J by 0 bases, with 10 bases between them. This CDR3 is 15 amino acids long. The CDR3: CASSPSGATNEKLFF. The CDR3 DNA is TGCGCCAGCAGCCCCTCTGGAGCAACTAATGAAAAACTGTTTTTT.

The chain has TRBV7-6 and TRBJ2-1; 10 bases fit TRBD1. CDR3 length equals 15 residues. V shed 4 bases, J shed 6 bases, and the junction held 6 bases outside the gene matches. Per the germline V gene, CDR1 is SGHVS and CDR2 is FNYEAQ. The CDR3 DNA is TGTGCCAGCAGCTCCGAGGACAGGGGGAGCAATGAGCAGTTCTTC. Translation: CASSSEDRGSNEQFF.

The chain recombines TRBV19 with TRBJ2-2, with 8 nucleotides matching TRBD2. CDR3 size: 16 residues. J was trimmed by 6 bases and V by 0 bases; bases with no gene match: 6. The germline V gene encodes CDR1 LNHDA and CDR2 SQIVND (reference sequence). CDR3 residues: CASSIDHGGGSGELFF. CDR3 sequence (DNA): TGTGCCAGTAGTATAGACCACGGGGGGGGCTCCGGGGAGCTGTTTTTT.

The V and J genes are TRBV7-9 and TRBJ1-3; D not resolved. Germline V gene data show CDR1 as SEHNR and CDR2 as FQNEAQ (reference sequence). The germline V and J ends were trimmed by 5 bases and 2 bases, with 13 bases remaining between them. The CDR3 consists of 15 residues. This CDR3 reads CASSPPGEAGNTIYF. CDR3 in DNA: TGTGCCAGCAGCCCGCCCGGGGAAGCTGGAAACACCATATATTTT.